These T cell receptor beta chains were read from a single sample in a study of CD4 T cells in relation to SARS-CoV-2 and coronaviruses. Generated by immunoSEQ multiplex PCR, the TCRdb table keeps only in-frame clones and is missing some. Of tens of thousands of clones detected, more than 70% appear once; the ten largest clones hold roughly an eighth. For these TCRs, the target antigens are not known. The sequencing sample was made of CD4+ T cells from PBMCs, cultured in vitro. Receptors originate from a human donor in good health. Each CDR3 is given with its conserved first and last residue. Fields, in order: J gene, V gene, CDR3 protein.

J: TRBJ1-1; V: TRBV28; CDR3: CASSYNTNTEAFF
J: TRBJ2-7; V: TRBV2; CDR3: CASRPTPYEQYF
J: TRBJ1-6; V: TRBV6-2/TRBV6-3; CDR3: CASSYSDSPLHF
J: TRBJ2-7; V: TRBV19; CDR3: CASSTRRAVAYEQYF
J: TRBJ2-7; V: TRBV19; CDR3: CASSELAGDEQYF
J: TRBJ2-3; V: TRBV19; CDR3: CASSGLAGGRDTQYF
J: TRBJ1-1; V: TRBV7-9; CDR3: CASSLGRGDTEAFF
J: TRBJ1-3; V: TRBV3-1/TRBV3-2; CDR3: CASSPYPPGQATASGNTIYF
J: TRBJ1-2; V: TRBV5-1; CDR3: CASSLDSPSRGGGYTF
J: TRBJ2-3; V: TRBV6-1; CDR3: CASSELSPGRDTQYF
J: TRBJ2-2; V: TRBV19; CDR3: CASSPWETSGTGELFF
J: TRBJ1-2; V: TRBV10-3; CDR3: CAISESPAGFYGYTF
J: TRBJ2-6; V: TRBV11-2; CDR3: CASSLQPGGSSGANVLTF
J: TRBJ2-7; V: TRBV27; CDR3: CASREVGDYEQYF
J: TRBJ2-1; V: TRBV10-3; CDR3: CAISEALSSYNEQFF
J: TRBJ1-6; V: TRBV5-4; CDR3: CASSSTGFDSPLHF
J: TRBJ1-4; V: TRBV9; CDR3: CASSATPGQGNEKLFF
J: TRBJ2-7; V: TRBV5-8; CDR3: CASSLDNYLAGSSYEQYF
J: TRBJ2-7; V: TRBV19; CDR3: CASSTRLAGGKGLEQYF
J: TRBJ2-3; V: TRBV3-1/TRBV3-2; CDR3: CASSQDSVRSGTDTQYF
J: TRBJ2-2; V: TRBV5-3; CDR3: CARSLWQHTGELFF
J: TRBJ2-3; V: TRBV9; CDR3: CASSVSRQNTDTQYF
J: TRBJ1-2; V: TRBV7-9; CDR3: CASSGTGDGGYTF
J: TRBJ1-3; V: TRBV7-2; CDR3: CASSTGTGNTIYF
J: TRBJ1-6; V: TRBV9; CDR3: CASSPTGQGNSPLHF
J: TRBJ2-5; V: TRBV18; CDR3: CASSLVGLAGETQYF
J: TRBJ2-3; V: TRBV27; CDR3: CASSFPPPSGRPILHF
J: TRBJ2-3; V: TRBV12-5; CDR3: CASGKPGLVTLTDTQYF
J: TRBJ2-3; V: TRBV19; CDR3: CASRTPGGADTQYF